This T cell receptor beta chain was captured in a study of PD-L1 blockade in urothelial cancer. Study background: Males with bladder-origin urothelial cancer made up about 85% of the roughly 29 patients. Chemotherapy regimens numbering 0 to 3 had been given to patients.

This CDR3 has 15 residues. The germline gives CDR1 LNHDA, CDR2 SQIVND (reference sequence). Between the trimmed V and J ends, which lost 9 bases and 2 bases, there was a span of 18 bases. Profiling relied on immunoSEQ multiplex PCR, and the TCRdb table lists in-frame clones only, not all of them. Here the sample spans roughly 50,000 clones, 70% to 90% being singletons. This TCR was recovered from a man in his sixties with urothelial cancer. The chain couples TRBV19 to TRBJ2-3, with D hard to call. This sample comprised PBMCs, obtained around atezolizumab (anti-PD-L1) treatment. This CDR3 is CASTFGVGYTDTQYF. The DNA for the CDR3 is TGTGCCAGCACGTTCGGAGTCGGGTACACAGATACGCAGTATTTT.